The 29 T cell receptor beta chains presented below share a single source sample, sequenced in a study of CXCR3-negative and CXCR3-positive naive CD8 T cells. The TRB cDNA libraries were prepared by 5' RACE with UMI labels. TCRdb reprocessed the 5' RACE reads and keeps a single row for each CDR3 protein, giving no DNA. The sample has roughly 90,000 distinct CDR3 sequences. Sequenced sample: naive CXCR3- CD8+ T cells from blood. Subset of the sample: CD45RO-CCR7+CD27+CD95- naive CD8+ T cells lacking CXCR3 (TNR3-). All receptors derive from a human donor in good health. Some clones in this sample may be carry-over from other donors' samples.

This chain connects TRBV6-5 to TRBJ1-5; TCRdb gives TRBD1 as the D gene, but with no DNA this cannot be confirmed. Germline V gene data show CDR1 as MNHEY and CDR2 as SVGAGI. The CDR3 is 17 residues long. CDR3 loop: CASSPGTGYYSNQPQHF.

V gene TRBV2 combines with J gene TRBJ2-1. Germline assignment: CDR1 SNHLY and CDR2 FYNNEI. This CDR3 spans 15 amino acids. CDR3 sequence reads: CASSEAGIFANEQFF. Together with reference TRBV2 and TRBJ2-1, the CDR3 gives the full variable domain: EPEVTQTPSHQVTQMGQEVILRCVPISNHLYFYWYRQILGQKVEFLVSFYNNEISEKSEIFDDQFSVERPDGSNFTLKIRSTKLEDSAMYFCASSEAGIFANEQFFGPGTRLTVL.

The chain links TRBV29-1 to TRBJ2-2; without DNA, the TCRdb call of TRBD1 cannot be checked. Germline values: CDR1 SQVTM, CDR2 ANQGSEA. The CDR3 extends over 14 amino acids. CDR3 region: CSVNLQGPTGELFF.

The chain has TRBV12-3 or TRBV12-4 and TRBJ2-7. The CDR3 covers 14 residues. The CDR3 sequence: CASSAVVAPYEQYF.

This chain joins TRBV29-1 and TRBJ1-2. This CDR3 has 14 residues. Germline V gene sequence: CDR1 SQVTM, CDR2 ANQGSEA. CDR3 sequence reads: CSVDDAQEEGGYTF.

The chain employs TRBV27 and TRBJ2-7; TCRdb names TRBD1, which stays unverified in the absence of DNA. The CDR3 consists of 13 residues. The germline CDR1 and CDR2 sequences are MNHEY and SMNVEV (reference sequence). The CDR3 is CASRGQGLHEQYF.

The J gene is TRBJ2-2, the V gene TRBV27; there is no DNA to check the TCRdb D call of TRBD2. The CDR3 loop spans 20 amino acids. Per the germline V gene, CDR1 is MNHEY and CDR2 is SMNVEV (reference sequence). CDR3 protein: CASSLSRNPGLAGRTGELFF.

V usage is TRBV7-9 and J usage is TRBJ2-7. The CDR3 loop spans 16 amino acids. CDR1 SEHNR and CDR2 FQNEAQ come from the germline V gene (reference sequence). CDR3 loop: CASSLDFGEDLWEQYF.

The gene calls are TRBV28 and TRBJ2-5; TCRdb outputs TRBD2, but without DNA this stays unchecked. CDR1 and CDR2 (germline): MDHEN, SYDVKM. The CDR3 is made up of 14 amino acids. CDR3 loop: CASSFFGLQETQYF.

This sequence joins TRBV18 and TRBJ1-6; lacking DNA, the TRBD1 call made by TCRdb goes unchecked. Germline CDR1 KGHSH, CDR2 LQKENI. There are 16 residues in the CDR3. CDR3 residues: CASSPRPGQGDSPLHF. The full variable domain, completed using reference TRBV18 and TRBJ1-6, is NAGVMQNPRHLVRRRGQEARLRCSPMKGHSHVYWYRQLPEEGLKFMVYLQKENIIDESGMPKERFSAEFPKEGPSILRIQQVVRGDSAAYFCASSPRPGQGDSPLHFGNGTRLTVT.

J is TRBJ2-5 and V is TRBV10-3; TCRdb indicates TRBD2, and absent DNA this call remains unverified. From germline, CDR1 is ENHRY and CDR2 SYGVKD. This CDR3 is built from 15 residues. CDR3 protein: CAIRRDSGWQETQYF.

CDR3 protein: CSVVSNAYEQYF. The chain uses TRBV29-1 and TRBJ2-7. The CDR3 is 12 amino acids. Germline lookup yields CDR1 SQVTM and CDR2 ANQGSEA.

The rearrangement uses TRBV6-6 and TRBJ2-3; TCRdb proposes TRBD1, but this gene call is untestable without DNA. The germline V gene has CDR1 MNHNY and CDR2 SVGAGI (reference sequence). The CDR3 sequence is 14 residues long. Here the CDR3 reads CASRPRGGTDTQYF.

CDR3 protein: CASTKYSGTEAFF. This chain connects TRBV7-6 to TRBJ1-1; TCRdb indicates TRBD1, and absent DNA this call remains unverified. From germline, CDR1 is SGHVS and CDR2 FNYEAQ. There are 13 residues in the CDR3.

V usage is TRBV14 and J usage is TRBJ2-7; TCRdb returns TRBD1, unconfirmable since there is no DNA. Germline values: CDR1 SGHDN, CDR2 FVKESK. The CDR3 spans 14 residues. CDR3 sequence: CASSQTGVTYEQYF. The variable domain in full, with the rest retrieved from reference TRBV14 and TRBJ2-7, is EAGVTQFPSHSVIEKGQTVTLRCDPISGHDNLYWYRRVMGKEIKFLLHFVKESKQDESGMPNNRFLAERTGGTYSTLKVQPAELEDSGVYFCASSQTGVTYEQYFGPGTRLTVT.

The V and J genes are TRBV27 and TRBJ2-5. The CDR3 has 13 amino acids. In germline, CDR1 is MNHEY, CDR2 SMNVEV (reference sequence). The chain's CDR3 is CASSSGLMETQYF.

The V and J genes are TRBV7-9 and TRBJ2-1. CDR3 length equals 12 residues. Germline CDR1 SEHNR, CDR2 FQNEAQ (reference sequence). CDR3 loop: CASSRRVGEQFF.

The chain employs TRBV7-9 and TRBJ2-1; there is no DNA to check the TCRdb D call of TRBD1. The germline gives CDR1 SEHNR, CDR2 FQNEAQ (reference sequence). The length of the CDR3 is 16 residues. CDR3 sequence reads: CASSPRTVSSYNEQFF.

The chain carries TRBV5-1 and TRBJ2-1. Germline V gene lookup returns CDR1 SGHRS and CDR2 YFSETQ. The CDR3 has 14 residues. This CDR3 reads CASSLLGSYNEQFF.

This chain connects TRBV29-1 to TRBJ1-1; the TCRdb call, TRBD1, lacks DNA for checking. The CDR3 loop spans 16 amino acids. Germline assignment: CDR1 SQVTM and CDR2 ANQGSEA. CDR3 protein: CSVENPQGTLNTEAFF. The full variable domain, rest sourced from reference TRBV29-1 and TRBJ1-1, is SAVISQKPSRDICQRGTSLTIQCQVDSQVTMMFWYRQQPGQSLTLIATANQGSEATYESGFVIDKFPISRPNLTFSTLTVSNMSPEDSSIYLCSVENPQGTLNTEAFFGQGTRLTVV.

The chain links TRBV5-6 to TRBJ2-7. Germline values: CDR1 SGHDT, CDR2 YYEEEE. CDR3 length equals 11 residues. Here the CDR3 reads CASSSIGEQYF.

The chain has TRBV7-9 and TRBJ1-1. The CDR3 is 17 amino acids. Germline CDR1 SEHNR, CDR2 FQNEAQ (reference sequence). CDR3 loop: CASSFPEALPMNTEAFF.

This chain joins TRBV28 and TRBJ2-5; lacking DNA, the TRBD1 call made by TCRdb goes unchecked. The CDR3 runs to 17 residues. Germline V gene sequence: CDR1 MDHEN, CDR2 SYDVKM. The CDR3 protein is CASSPGTGTGVQETQYF. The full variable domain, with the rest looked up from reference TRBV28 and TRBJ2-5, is DVKVTQSSRYLVKRTGEKVFLECVQDMDHENMFWYRQDPGLGLRLIYFSYDVKMKEKGDIPEGYSVSREKKERFSLILESASTNQTSMYLCASSPGTGTGVQETQYFGPGTRLLVL.

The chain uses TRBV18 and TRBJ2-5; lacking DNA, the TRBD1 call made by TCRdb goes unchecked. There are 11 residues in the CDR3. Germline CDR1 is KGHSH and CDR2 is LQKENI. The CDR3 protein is CASHRGETQYF.

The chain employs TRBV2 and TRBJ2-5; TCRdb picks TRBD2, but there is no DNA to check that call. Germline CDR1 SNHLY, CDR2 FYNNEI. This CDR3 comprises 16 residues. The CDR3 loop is CASSEIAGGPQETQYF.

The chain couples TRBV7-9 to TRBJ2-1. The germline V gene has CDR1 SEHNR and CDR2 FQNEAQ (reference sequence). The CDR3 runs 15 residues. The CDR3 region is CASSASGSSYNEQFF.

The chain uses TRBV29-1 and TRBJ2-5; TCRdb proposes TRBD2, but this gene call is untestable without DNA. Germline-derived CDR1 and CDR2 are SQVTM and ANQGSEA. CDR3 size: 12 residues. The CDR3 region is CSVRQGLQTQYF.

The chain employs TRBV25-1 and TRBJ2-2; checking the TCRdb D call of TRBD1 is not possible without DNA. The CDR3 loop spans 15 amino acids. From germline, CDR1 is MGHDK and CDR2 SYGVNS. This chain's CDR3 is CASRRPGQNTGELFF. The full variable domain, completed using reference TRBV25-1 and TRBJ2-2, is EADIYQTPRYLVIGTGKKITLECSQTMGHDKMYWYQQDPGMELHLIHYSYGVNSTEKGDLSSESTVSRIRTEHFPLTLESARPSHTSQYLCASRRPGQNTGELFFGEGSRLTVL.

The CDR3 spells CASGLRDRGVKLFF. The rearrangement uses TRBV12-3 or TRBV12-4 and TRBJ1-4; TCRdb picks TRBD1, but there is no DNA to check that call. This CDR3 spans 14 amino acids.